This TCR beta chain was found in a study of blood T cell repertoires in COVID-19. V was cut by 3 bases and J by 3 bases, with 12 bases left in between. This CDR3 contains 14 residues. The germline gives CDR1 LNHDA, CDR2 SQIVND (reference sequence). The assay was immunoSEQ multiplex PCR, and TCRdb's table has in-frame clones only and misses some. This table has 110,000 to 150,000 clones, under 90% appearing once. Sample: peripheral blood. The TCR originated in a man aged 70-80 years who had recovered from COVID-19. V is TRBV19 and J is TRBJ2-7; D is ambiguous. CDR3 bases: TGTGCCAGTAGTATGGAGACGGCAGACTACGAGCAGTACTTC. Its protein product is CASSMETADYEQYF.